What follows are 2 T cell receptor beta chains derived from one specimen sequenced in a study of T cells in Graves' hyperthyroidism and ophthalmopathy. It was RNA transcripts that yielded the amplified TCR beta CDR3 regions. The study used the HTBI primer set for a first-round RT-PCR of the TCR CDR3. A single record per CDR3 protein comes from TCRdb applying MiXCR to the multiplex PCR reads. The data contain around 690,000 distinct CDR3 sequences, 15% to 20% of them singletons. Source material: blood. The source of these receptors is a man between 50 and 59 years old with Graves' hyperthyroidism.

This clonotype was seen many times. CDR3 DNA sequence: TGCGCCAGCAGCTCTGGACAGGGAATCGACGAGCAGTACTTC. Translated, it gives CASSSGQGIDEQYF. V usage is TRBV5-1 and J usage is TRBJ2-7; 8 bases agree with TRBD1. The junction had 7 bases not matched to a gene; V was cut back by 3 bases and J by 5 bases. CDR1 SGHRS and CDR2 YFSETQ come from the germline V gene. CDR3 length: 14 residues. Combining the CDR3 with reference TRBV5-1 and TRBJ2-7 gives the whole variable domain KAGVTQTPRYLIKTRGQQVTLSCSPISGHRSVSWYQQTPGQGLQFLFEYFSETQRNKGNFPGRFSGRQFSNSRSEMNVSTLELGDSALYLCASSSGQGIDEQYFGPGTRLTVT.

The chain carries TRBV6-1 and TRBJ1-4; D perhaps matches TRBD1 (5 bases). CDR1 is MNHNS, CDR2 SASEGT, per germline. V shed 7 bases and J shed 7 bases, with 13 bases lying between them. The CDR3 length is 13 residues. The chain's CDR3 is CASKPGVGEKLFF. The CDR3 coding sequence is TGTGCCAGCAAGCCGGGGGTTGGTGAAAAACTGTTTTTT.